The rows below give T cell receptor beta chains drawn from one sample of a study of shared clonotypes between healthy human individuals. The data were produced by immunoSEQ multiplex PCR, yet TCRdb's version contains in-frame clones alone and is incomplete. The sample shows a few million clones, approximately 95% of them seen only once. Specimen: naive CD4+ T cells from PBMCs. The receptors come from a man aged 18 to 35 in good health. Some clones in this sample may be carry-over from other donors' samples. Both conserved end residues are part of each CDR3. Fields, in order: V gene, J gene, clone size, D gene, CDR3 DNA, CDR3 protein. A D gene is named only where the DNA matches it firmly. Size is omitted from some rows. Given values are once, few, many or a class for expanded clones.

>TRBV7-9|TRBJ2-6|few|NA
TGTGCCAGCAGCTTAGGGGGGGCCAACGTCCTGACTTTC
CASSLGGANVLTF
>TRBV29-1|TRBJ2-5|NA|NA
TGCAGCGTTGAACGCACTAGTCGGGAGACCCAGTACTTC
CSVERTSRETQYF
>TRBV7-3|TRBJ2-2|NA|NA
TGTGCCAGCAGCTTAACGCCAACCGGGGAGCTGTTTTTT
CASSLTPTGELFF
>TRBV19|TRBJ2-4|NA|NA
TGTGCCAGTAGTACTGGATCGGGATGGGGGATCCAAAAATACATTCAGTACTTC
CASSTGSGWGIQKYIQYF
>TRBV28|TRBJ2-1|NA|TRBD2
TGTGCCAGCACTAGCGGGAGGGCCTACAATGAGCAGTTCTTC
CASTSGRAYNEQFF
>TRBV15|TRBJ2-7|NA|TRBD1
TGTGCCACCGGACAGGGGAACCCCTACGAGCAGTACTTC
CATGQGNPYEQYF
>TRBV7-2|TRBJ1-1|NA|NA
TGTGCCAGCAGCTTAGAGGCAGGCAGGGGAACTGAAGCTTTCTTT
CASSLEAGRGTEAFF
>TRBV5-1|TRBJ2-1|NA|TRBD2
TGCGCCAGCAGCACGGGAGCTAGCGGCTCCTACAATGAGCAGTTCTTC
CASSTGASGSYNEQFF
>TRBV21-1|TRBJ2-7|NA|NA
TGTGCCAGCAGCAAAGGAATTAGTAGTAGTCTGGCCCCCTACGAGCAGTACTTC
CASSKGISSSLAPYEQYF
>TRBV5-1|TRBJ2-2|NA|TRBD2
TGCGCCAGCAGCCTACTAGCGGGAGAGGGGAGCACCGGGGAGCTGTTTTTT
CASSLLAGEGSTGELFF
>TRBV5-1|TRBJ2-1|NA|NA
TGCGCCAGCAGCTTGGAGCGGCGGGGACACAATGAGCAGTTCTTC
CASSLERRGHNEQFF
>TRBV10-3|TRBJ1-5|NA|NA
TGTGCCATCAGTGAGTCTGGGGGGACGGGCAATCAGCCCCAGCATTTT
CAISESGGTGNQPQHF
>TRBV7-9|TRBJ1-2|NA|NA
TGTGCCAGCAGCCTCACGGGACAACTCTATGGCTACACCTTC
CASSLTGQLYGYTF
>TRBV7-8|TRBJ1-1|NA|NA
TGTGCCAGCACGAGGGCGAGGAACACTGAAGCTTTCTTT
CASTRARNTEAFF
>TRBV7-8|TRBJ2-2|NA|NA
TGTGCCAGCAGCTTCCGGACTCCGAACACCGGGGAGCTGTTTTTT
CASSFRTPNTGELFF
>TRBV7-9|TRBJ1-2|NA|NA
TGTGCCAGCAGCCTCGGTCCGACGGCTAACTATGGCTACACCTTC
CASSLGPTANYGYTF
>TRBV7-9|TRBJ2-7|once|NA
TGTGCCAGCAGGCGCGACGGATCGCCCCACTTC
CASRRDGSPHF
>TRBV30|TRBJ2-3|NA|NA
TGTGCCTGGGAATTACAGGGCATGGGGACAGATACGCAGTATTTT
CAWELQGMGTDTQYF
>TRBV5-1|TRBJ2-5|NA|TRBD2
TGCGCCAGCAGTCCCACTAGCGTACAAGAGACCCAGTACTTC
CASSPTSVQETQYF
>TRBV25-1|TRBJ2-2|NA|NA
TGTGCCAGCCAACCGAGTCGAGTCTCCGGGGAGCTGTTTTTT
CASQPSRVSGELFF
>TRBV5-4|TRBJ2-7|NA|NA
TGTGCCAGCAGCTCGGGACAAAGGGACTACGAGCAGTACTTC
CASSSGQRDYEQYF
>TRBV5-1|TRBJ2-3|NA|NA
TGCGCCAGCAGCTTGGAACGGGTCATGGAGGGCACAGATACGCAGTATTTT
CASSLERVMEGTDTQYF
>TRBV6-8|TRBJ2-1|NA|NA
TGTGCCAGCAGGACCACGGCGGACAGCCACAATGAGCAGTTCTTC
CASRTTADSHNEQFF
>TRBV5-1|TRBJ1-4|NA|TRBD1
TGCGCCAGCAGCGACACACAGGGGAGGAATGAAAAACTGTTTTTT
CASSDTQGRNEKLFF
>TRBV5-1|TRBJ2-7|NA|TRBD2
TGCGCCAGCAGCCAAACTAGCGGAGCCTACGAGCAGTACTTC
CASSQTSGAYEQYF
>TRBV9|TRBJ2-1|few|NA
TGTGCCAGCAGCGTGTCGACTACTATGAGCTCCTACAATGAGCAGTTCTTC
CASSVSTTMSSYNEQFF
>TRBV5-1|TRBJ2-3|NA|NA
TGCGCCAGCAGCTTGGGGGGGCGAGATACGCAGTATTTT
CASSLGGRDTQYF
>TRBV11-3|TRBJ1-3|NA|NA
TGTGCCAGCAGCTTAACACCCTCTGGAAACACCATATATTTT
CASSLTPSGNTIYF
>TRBV2|TRBJ2-1|NA|TRBD2
TGTGCCAGCAGTCGGGGGACTACTCTTAATGAGCAGTTCTTC
CASSRGTTLNEQFF
>TRBV5-1|TRBJ2-5|NA|TRBD2
TGCGCCAGCAGCTTACCACTAGCGTTGGGCCCCGAGACCCAGTACTTC
CASSLPLALGPETQYF
>TRBV11-2|TRBJ2-1|NA|NA
TGTGCCAGCAGCTTACTTCCAGGGGATATGTACAATGAGCAGTTCTTC
CASSLLPGDMYNEQFF
>TRBV5-1|TRBJ2-5|NA|NA
TGCGCCAGCACCTCGTTCAACCAAGAGACCCAGTACTTC
CASTSFNQETQYF